This TCR beta chain derives from a study of PD-1 blockade in classical Hodgkin lymphoma. Time point defined: newly diagnosed, previously untreated cHL patient sample. Researchers used magnetic negative selection to pull out pure CD4+ T cells from thawed PBMCs. Trimming took off 0 bases at V and 10 bases at J, with 6 bases between the two ends. The CDR3 is 10 residues long. Germline V CDR1 and CDR2: DFQATT, SNEGSKA (reference sequence). The method was immunoSEQ multiplex PCR; TCRdb's version includes in-frame clones alone and lacks a portion of them. Of under 35,000 clones in the sample, approximately 88% were seen once. Study outcomes and limitations: Repertoire differences have undefined causes, possibly disease activity or prior therapy. Reported findings placed baseline TCR diversity lower in newly diagnosed patients (compared with healthy donors).

On this clone itself: Its antigen is not known.

This rearrangement joins TRBV20-1 to TRBJ1-1; D is undetermined. The sample consisted of CD4+ T cells from blood. This sequence originates from a human donor with classical Hodgkin lymphoma. CDR3 sequence (DNA): TGCAGTGCTAGAGATCTGGGAGCTTTCTTT. Encoded protein: CSARDLGAFF.